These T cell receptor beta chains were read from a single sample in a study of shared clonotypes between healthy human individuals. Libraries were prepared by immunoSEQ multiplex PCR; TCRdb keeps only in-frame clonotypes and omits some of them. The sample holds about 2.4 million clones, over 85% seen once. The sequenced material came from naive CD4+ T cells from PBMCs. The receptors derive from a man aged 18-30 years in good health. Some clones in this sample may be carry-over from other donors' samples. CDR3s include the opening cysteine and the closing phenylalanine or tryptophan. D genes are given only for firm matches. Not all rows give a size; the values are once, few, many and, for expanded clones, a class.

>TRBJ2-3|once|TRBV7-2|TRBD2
TGTGCCAGCAGCCAACTAGCGGGGCTCCCCTTGGGCGCAGATACGCAGTATTTT
CASSQLAGLPLGADTQYF
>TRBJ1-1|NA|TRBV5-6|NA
TGTGCCAGCAGCTTGAGGGCTGAAGCTTTCTTT
CASSLRAEAFF
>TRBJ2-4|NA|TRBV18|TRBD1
TGTGCCAGCTCACCACCCGGGACAGGGTACGGCATTCAGTACTTC
CASSPPGTGYGIQYF
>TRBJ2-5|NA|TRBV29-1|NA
TGCAGCGTTGAACTCCAGGGATGGGAGACCCAGTACTTC
CSVELQGWETQYF
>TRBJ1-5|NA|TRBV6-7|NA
TGTGCCAGCAGTTACCCTCCATGGGGTTGCAAGGGTCAGCCCCAGCATTTT
CASSYPPWGCKGQPQHF
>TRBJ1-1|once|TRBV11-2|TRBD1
TGTGCCAGCAGCCAGGCCAGGGGGGGCAGGGACACTGAAGCTTTCTTT
CASSQARGGRDTEAFF
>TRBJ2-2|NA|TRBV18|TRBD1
TGTGCCAGCTCACCTGCACAGGGGGCGAACACCGGGGAGCTGTTTTTT
CASSPAQGANTGELFF
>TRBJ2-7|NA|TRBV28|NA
TGTGCCAGCAGAAGATCTCGGGGGACCACCTACGAGCAGTACTTC
CASRRSRGTTYEQYF
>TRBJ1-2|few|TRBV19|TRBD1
TGTGCCAGTAGTACGACAGGGAATTTTGGCTACACCTTC
CASSTTGNFGYTF
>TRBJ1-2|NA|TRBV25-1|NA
TGTGCCAGCAGTGGGCCCTTTTCTGCGGGATACTATGGCTACACCTTC
CASSGPFSAGYYGYTF
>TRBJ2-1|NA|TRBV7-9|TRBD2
TGTGCCAGCAGCCCCGGGACGGGAGGGCCCACCTACAATGAGCAGTTCTTC
CASSPGTGGPTYNEQFF
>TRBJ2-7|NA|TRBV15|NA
TGTGCCACCAGCAGAGATCCAGGCCCCTACGAGCAGTACTTC
CATSRDPGPYEQYF
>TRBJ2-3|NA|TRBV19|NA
TGTGCCACCGGACTCGTCGCCATGAATACGCAGTATTTT
CATGLVAMNTQYF
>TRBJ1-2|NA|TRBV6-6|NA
TGTGCCAGCAGTTCAACAGCAAACTATGGCTACACCTTC
CASSSTANYGYTF
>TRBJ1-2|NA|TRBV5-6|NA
TGTGCCAGCAGCTTTCTAGGGGAGGTCGACACCTTC
CASSFLGEVDTF
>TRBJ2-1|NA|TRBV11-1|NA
TGTGCCAGCCGTGGGGGAGTGGGAAGATACAATGAGCAGTTCTTC
CASRGGVGRYNEQFF
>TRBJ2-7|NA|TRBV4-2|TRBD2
TGTGCCAGCAGCCTTCGACGTGCTAGCGGGTCAAACTCCTACTCCTACGAGCAGTACTTC
CASSLRRASGSNSYSYEQYF
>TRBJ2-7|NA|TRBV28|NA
TGTGCCAGCAGTCTTACAGAGAGTAAGCAGTACTTC
CASSLTESKQYF
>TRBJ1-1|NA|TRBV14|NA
TGTGCCAGCAGCCAAGGGGCGTTCACTGAAGCTTTCTTT
CASSQGAFTEAFF
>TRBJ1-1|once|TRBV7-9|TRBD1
TGTGCCAGCAGTACCGCTACAGGGGGAGTATTGGGAGGGAGTATCTTT
CASSTATGGVLGGSIF
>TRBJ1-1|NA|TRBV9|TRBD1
TGTGCCAGCACCTTAACGGGACAGTTGAACACTGAAGCTTTCTTT
CASTLTGQLNTEAFF
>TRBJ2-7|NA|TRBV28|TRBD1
TGTGCCAGCAGGCGCACAGGGGTTCGCTCCTACGAGCAGTACTTC
CASRRTGVRSYEQYF
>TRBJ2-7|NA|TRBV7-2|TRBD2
TGTGCCAGCAGCTCGCTAGCGGGAGAGACCTACGAGCAGTACTTC
CASSSLAGETYEQYF
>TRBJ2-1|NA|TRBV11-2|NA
TGTGCCAGCAGCTTAAAGAGTAGACTTGGTGAGCAGTTCTTC
CASSLKSRLGEQFF
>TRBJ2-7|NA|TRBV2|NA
TGTGCCAGCAGGCCCTCGGGCGAGCAGTACTTC
CASRPSGEQYF
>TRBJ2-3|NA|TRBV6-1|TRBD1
TGTGCCAGCAGTGGCCGGGACAGGGCCACAGATACGCAGTATTTT
CASSGRDRATDTQYF
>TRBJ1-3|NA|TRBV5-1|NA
TGCGCCAGCAGCCTACAGGGCCTCGGAAACACCATATATTTT
CASSLQGLGNTIYF
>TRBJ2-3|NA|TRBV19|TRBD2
TGTGCCAGTAGTATTACTAGCGGACGGGATACGCAGTATTTT
CASSITSGRDTQYF